This T cell receptor (beta chain) was identified in a study of blood T cell repertoires in COVID-19. Study-level background: Acute and convalescent COVID-19 samples came from the United States, Italy and Spain.

Profiling relied on immunoSEQ multiplex PCR, and the TCRdb table lists in-frame clones only, not all of them. The data show 300,000 to 400,000 clones, 88% seen once. Germline CDR1 and CDR2: LGHDT and YNNKEL (reference sequence). The V gene end was trimmed by 1 base and the J gene end by 2 bases; junction bases not matched to a gene: 6. The CDR3 totals 17 residues. J is TRBJ2-1 and V is TRBV3-1 (or the pseudogene TRBV3-2), with 9 positions matching TRBD2. The sequenced material came from peripheral blood. The TCR comes from a woman in her sixties or seventies with COVID-19, enrolled during active disease. CDR3 in amino acids: CASSQALAGETYNEQFF. CDR3 nucleotides: TGTGCCAGCAGCCAAGCATTAGCGGGGGAAACCTACAATGAGCAGTTCTTC.